This is a list of T cell receptor beta chains from one sample in a study of CD8 T cells in ankylosing spondylitis. TCRdb independently ran MiXCR on the 5' RACE reads; one entry per CDR3 protein. The sample yields 150,000 or so distinct CDR3 sequences, 25% to 35% seen once. Sequencing was performed on synovial fluid, either unsorted or a sorted T cell fraction (not recorded which). The source of these receptors is a male donor with ankylosing spondylitis. Each CDR3 is given with its conserved first and last residue. D genes are given only for firm matches. The size field is filled for only some rows; it gives once, few, many or a size class.

D gene	V gene	CDR3 length	J gene	clone size	CDR3 protein	CDR3 DNA
NA	TRBV7-9	15	TRBJ2-3	many	CASSLEGKPTDTQYF	TGTGCCAGCAGCTTAGAAGGGAAACCCACAGATACGCAGTATTTT
TRBD2	TRBV5-1	14	TRBJ2-1	NA	CASSLGQRESAQFF	TGCGCCAGCAGCTTGGGGCAGCGGGAGTCCGCGCAGTTCTTC
TRBD1	TRBV20-1	13	TRBJ2-7	NA	CSAGQGSSYEQYF	TGCAGTGCTGGACAGGGAAGCTCCTACGAGCAGTACTTC
NA	TRBV7-9	14	TRBJ1-4	many	CASSPGQRGEKLFF	TGTGCCAGCAGCCCCGGACAGCGAGGGGAAAAACTGTTTTTT
NA	TRBV3-1	14	TRBJ1-2	NA	CASSLGWEADGYTF	TGTGCCAGCTCCCTTGGTTGGGAGGCGGATGGCTACACCTTC
TRBD2	TRBV2	17	TRBJ2-3	NA	CASSGGAAGGRTDTQYF	TGTGCCAGCAGTGGGGGGGCCGCGGGGGGACGCACAGATACGCAGTATTTT
NA	TRBV3-1	15	TRBJ2-1	NA	CASSQAGGQPNEQFF	TGTGCCAGCAGCCAAGCGGGGGGACAGCCCAATGAGCAGTTCTTC
NA	TRBV7-9	13	TRBJ2-1	many	CASTVGDYNEQFF	TGTGCCAGCACCGTCGGCGACTACAATGAGCAGTTCTTC
NA	TRBV7-6	14	TRBJ2-1	many	CASSGRPGSYEQFF	TGTGCCAGCAGCGGTCGTCCCGGTTCATATGAGCAGTTCTTC
NA	TRBV11-2	13	TRBJ2-7	NA	CASSFGGNYEQYF	TGTGCCAGCAGCTTCGGAGGGAACTACGAGCAGTACTTC
NA	TRBV10-3	13	TRBJ2-7	NA	CAIWLGQGGEQYF	TGTGCCATCTGGTTGGGGCAGGGCGGCGAGCAGTACTTC
TRBD2	TRBV10-3	14	TRBJ2-7	NA	CATWGLAGSYEQYF	TGTGCCACATGGGGGCTAGCGGGCTCCTACGAGCAGTACTTC